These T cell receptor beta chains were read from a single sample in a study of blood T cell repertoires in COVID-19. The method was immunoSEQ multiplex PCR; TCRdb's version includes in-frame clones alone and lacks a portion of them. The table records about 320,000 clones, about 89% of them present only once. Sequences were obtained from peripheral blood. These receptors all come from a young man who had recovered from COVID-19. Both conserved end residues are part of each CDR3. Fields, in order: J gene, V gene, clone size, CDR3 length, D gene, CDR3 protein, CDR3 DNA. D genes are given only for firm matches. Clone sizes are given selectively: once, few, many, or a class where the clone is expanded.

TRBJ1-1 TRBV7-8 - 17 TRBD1 CASSLELHRGGRTEAFF TGTGCCAGCAGCTTAGAGCTACACAGGGGAGGACGAACTGAAGCTTTCTTT
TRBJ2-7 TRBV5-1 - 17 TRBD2 CASSLSESGGGAYEQYF TGCGCCAGCAGCTTAAGTGAATCTGGCGGGGGAGCCTACGAGCAGTACTTC
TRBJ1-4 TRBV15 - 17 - CATSRGSSGTGDEKLFF TGTGCCACCAGCAGAGGAAGTTCTGGGACGGGGGATGAAAAACTGTTTTTT
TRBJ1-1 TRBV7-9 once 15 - CASSLRGEGNTEAFF TGTGCCAGCAGCTTAAGAGGGGAGGGGAACACTGAAGCTTTCTTT
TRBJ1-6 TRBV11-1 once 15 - CASSLEQGSNSPLHF TGTGCCAGCAGCTTAGAGCAGGGGTCTAATTCACCCCTCCACTTT
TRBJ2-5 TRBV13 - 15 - CASSSSQVLQETQYF TGTGCCAGCAGCTCGTCACAGGTTCTACAAGAGACCCAGTACTTC
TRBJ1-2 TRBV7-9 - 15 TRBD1 CASSSDRGAPYGYTF TGTGCCAGCAGTTCGGACAGGGGGGCTCCCTATGGCTACACCTTC
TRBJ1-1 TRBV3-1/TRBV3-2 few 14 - CASSPWGRGTEAFF TGTGCCAGCAGCCCCTGGGGCAGAGGCACTGAAGCTTTCTTT
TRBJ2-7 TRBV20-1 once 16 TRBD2 CSASLGVAGAPYEQYF TGCAGTGCTAGTCTGGGGGTAGCGGGAGCCCCCTACGAGCAGTACTTC
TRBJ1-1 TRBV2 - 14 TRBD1 CASKNSQGAVEAFF TGTGCCAGCAAAAATTCACAGGGGGCGGTTGAAGCTTTCTTT
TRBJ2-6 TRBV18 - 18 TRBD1 CASSLFPGQNAGANVLTF TGTGCCAGCTCACTATTCCCGGGACAGAACGCCGGGGCCAACGTCCTGACTTTC
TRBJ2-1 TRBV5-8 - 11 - CASSFPSAPFF TGTGCCAGCAGCTTCCCTAGCGCTCCGTTCTTC